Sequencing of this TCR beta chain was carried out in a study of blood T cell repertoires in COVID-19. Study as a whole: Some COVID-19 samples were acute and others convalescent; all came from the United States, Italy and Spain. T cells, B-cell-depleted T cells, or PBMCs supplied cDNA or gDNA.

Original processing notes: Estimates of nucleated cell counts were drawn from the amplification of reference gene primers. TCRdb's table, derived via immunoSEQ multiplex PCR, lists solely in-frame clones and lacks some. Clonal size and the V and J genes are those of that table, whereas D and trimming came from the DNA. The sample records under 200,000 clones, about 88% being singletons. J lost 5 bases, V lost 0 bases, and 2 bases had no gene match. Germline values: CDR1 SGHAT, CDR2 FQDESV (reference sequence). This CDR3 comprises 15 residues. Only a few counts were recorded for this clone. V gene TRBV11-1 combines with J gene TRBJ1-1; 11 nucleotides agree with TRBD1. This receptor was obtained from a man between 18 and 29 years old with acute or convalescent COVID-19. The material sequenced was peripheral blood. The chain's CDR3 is CASSLAGTGGTEAFF. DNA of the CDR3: TGTGCCAGCAGCTTAGCCGGGACAGGGGGGACTGAAGCTTTCTTT.